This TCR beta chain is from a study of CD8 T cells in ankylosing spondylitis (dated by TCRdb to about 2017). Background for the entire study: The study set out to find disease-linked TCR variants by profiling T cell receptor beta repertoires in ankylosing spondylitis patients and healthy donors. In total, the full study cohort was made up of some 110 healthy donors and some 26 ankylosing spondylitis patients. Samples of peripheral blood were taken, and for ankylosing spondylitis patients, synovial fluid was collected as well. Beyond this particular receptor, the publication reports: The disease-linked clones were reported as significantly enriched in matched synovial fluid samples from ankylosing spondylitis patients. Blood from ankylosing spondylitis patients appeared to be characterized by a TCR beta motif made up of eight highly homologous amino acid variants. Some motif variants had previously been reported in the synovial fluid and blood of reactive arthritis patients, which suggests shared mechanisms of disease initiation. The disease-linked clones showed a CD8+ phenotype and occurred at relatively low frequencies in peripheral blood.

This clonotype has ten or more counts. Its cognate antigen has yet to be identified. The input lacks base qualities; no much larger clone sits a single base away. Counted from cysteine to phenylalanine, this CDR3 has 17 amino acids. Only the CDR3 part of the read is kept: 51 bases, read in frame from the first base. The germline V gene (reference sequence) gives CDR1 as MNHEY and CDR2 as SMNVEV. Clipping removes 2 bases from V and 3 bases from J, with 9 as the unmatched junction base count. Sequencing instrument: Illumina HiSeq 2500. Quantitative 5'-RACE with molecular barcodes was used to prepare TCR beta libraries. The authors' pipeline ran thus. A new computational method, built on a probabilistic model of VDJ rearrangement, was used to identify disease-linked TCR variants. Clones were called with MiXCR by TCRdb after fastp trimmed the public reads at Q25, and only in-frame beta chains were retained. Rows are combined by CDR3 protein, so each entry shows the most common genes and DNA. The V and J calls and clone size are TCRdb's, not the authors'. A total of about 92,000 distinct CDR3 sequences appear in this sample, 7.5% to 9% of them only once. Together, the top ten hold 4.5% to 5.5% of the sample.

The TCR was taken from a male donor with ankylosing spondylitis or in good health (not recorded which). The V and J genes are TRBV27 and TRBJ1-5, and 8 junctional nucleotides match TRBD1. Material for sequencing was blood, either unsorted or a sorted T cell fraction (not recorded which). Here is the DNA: TGTGCCAGCAGTTTACTACAAGGACAGGGCTACAATCAGCCCCAGCATTTT. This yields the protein CASSLLQGQGYNQPQHF.